The 23 T cell receptor beta chains in this list originate from one sample, sequenced in a study of radiotherapy plus CTLA-4 blockade in lung cancer. Here immunoSEQ multiplex PCR was the method, and the copy in TCRdb shows in-frame clones only, minus some. The data show roughly 98,000 clones, with roughly four fifths seen just once and around 3% held by the top ten. The sample here was peripheral blood, taken from a patient treated with radiotherapy plus ipilimumab. These receptors were taken from a human donor with non-small cell lung cancer who had a partial response to radiotherapy plus ipilimumab.

This chain connects TRBV30 to TRBJ1-5, with TRBD1 matching 12 bases. Germline V gene data show CDR1 as GTSNPN and CDR2 as SVGIG (reference sequence). J was trimmed by 8 bases and V by 4 bases; bases with no gene match: 6. The CDR3 sequence is 14 residues long. The CDR3 DNA is TGTGCCTGGACCGGGACAGGGGGCGAGGAGCCCCAGCATTTT. Protein: CAWTGTGGEEPQHF.

This chain uses TRBV9 with TRBJ2-1; TRBD2 matches at 7 bases. Germline V lookup: CDR1 SGDLS, CDR2 YYNGEE. This CDR3 contains 16 residues. Germline trimming cut 3 bases from V and 9 bases from J; bases unmatched to any gene: 15. CDR3 region: CASSEQSGTWSGEQFF. For the CDR3, the DNA is TGTGCCAGCAGCGAACAAAGCGGGACCTGGTCGGGTGAGCAGTTCTTC.

This chain uses TRBV27 with TRBJ2-5, with 10 bases aligning to TRBD1. The CDR3 is 14 amino acids. J gave up 1 base and V 7 bases, and 3 bases lay outside the gene matches. The germline gives CDR1 MNHEY, CDR2 SMNVEV (reference sequence). For the CDR3, the DNA is TGTGCCAGCAACCGACAGGGGGCCCAAGAGACCCAGTACTTC. Translated: CASNRQGAQETQYF.

This clone was recorded a few times. V usage is TRBV7-7 and J usage is TRBJ2-2; TRBD1 matches 7 bases. From germline, CDR1 is SSHAT and CDR2 FNYEAQ (reference sequence). The CDR3 has 15 residues. V lost 1 base and J lost 8; bases outside the gene matches: 7. CDR3 sequence: CASSLGTGEGGELFF. The DNA of the CDR3 is TGTGCCAGCAGCTTAGGCACAGGGGAAGGAGGGGAGCTGTTTTTT.

The chain uses TRBV19 and TRBJ1-1, with unresolved D. Trimming removed 7 bases from V and 1 base from J, with 10 bases in between. Germline lookup yields CDR1 LNHDA and CDR2 SQIVND (reference sequence). This CDR3 region has 13 residues. In DNA form, the CDR3 reads TGTGCCAGTACGCCCGGAGGGAACACTGAAGCTTTCTTT. It is translated as CASTPGGNTEAFF.

The CDR3 sequence: CASSRSSGTSIAYF. In DNA, the CDR3 is TGTGCCAGCAGCCGGTCTTCCGGGACTAGCATCGCGTATTTT. The chain joins TRBV7-2 to TRBJ2-3; 9 positions match TRBD2. There are 14 residues in the CDR3. Trimming took 5 bases from V and 14 from J; bases not matched to a gene: 14. Germline V gene lookup returns CDR1 SGHTA and CDR2 FQGNSA. The full variable domain, in which reference TRBV7-2 and TRBJ2-3 provide the parts outside the CDR3, is GAGVSQSPSNKVTEKGKDVELRCDPISGHTALYWYRQSLGQGLEFLIYFQGNSAPDKSGLPSDRFSAERTGGSVSTLTIQRTQQEDSAVYLCASSRSSGTSIAYFGPGTRLTVL.

About this clone: Other DNA sequences from this sample encode an identical CDR3 as well. The genes are TRBV7-3 and TRBJ2-5, with TRBD1 matching over 8 bases. The CDR3 has 14 residues. The germline V gene has CDR1 SGHTA and CDR2 FQGTGA. V dropped 5 bases and J dropped 5; count of bases not matched to a gene: 7. The CDR3 region is CASSPGGRGETQYF. CDR3 nucleotide sequence: TGTGCCAGCAGCCCAGGGGGCCGGGGGGAGACCCAGTACTTC.

Comments on this clone: This sample also contains other DNA sequences that code for the same CDR3. This sequence joins TRBV6-5 and TRBJ2-1; D perhaps matches TRBD2 (5 bases). The CDR3 contains 16 residues. Germline V gene sequence: CDR1 MNHEY, CDR2 SVGAGI. V was pared by 0 bases and J by 5 bases, with 14 bases between. Here the CDR3 reads CASSYSGLAGNNEQFF. The CDR3 nucleotides read TGTGCCAGCAGTTACTCAGGGCTAGCTGGGAACAATGAGCAGTTCTTC.

CDR3 amino acids: CASSLAGAGGTDTQYF. The DNA for the CDR3 is TGCGCCAGCAGCTTGGCCGGAGCGGGAGGCACAGATACGCAGTATTTT. The V gene is TRBV5-1, the J gene TRBJ2-3, with 8 bases that match TRBD2. The CDR3 loop spans 16 amino acids. V was pared by 0 bases and J by 1 base, with 4 bases of the junction left unmatched. CDR1 is SGHRS, CDR2 YFSETQ, per germline.

This chain connects TRBV5-1 to TRBJ2-3, with TRBD2 as a possible D gene (5 bases). V was pared by 1 base and J by 6 bases, with 12 bases between. Germline V gives CDR1 SGHRS, CDR2 YFSETQ. The CDR3 is 14 residues long. CDR3 residues: CASSLPEAGDTQYF. The DNA of the CDR3 is TGCGCCAGCAGCTTGCCGGAGGCGGGTGATACGCAGTATTTT.

This clone was observed a handful of times. This chain links TRBV2 with TRBJ2-5, with D tentatively TRBD2 (6 bases). Trimming pared 7 bases from V and 5 bases from J, leaving 26 bases between. There are 17 residues in the CDR3. CDR1 and CDR2 from the germline V gene are SNHLY and FYNNEI. The CDR3 spells CASILGGTGFFFETQYF. The CDR3 DNA reads TGTGCCAGCATTCTTGGCGGGACGGGATTCTTTTTCGAGACCCAGTACTTC.

This clone was seen many times. This specimen includes other DNA sequences encoding the same CDR3. The genes are TRBV29-1 and TRBJ2-1; the match to TRBD2 covers 12 bases. The CDR3 is made up of 14 amino acids. V dropped 3 bases and J dropped 5; count of bases not matched to a gene: 2. CDR1 SQVTM and CDR2 ANQGSEA come from the germline V gene. CDR3 DNA: TGCAGCGTTGACCGACTAGCGGGAGACAATGAGCAGTTCTTC. It is translated as CSVDRLAGDNEQFF.

The chain couples TRBV7-3 to TRBJ2-2; 10 bases fit TRBD2. Germline V CDR1 and CDR2: SGHTA, FQGTGA. V lost 5 bases to trimming and J lost 6 bases; unmatched junction nucleotides: 12. CDR3 length equals 17 residues. The chain's CDR3 is CASSILLAGGEPGELFF. CDR3 DNA sequence: TGTGCCAGCAGCATCCTTTTAGCGGGAGGTGAACCCGGGGAGCTGTTTTTT.

This chain uses TRBV7-8 with TRBJ2-5; 8 bases agree with TRBD1. J lost 11 bases, V lost 5 bases, and 19 bases had no gene match. Germline CDR1 reads SGHVS; CDR2 reads FQNEAQ. CDR3 length: 16 amino acids. The CDR3 protein is CASSLRLVDRASEQYF. CDR3 coding DNA: TGTGCCAGCAGCCTTCGTTTAGTGGACAGGGCCAGTGAGCAGTACTTC.

The rearrangement links TRBV6-5 to TRBJ2-1, with TRBD2 identical over 7 bases. The CDR3 extends over 15 amino acids. The J segment lost 6 bases and the V segment lost 0 bases, leaving 5 bases of the junction unmatched. Germline V lookup: CDR1 MNHEY, CDR2 SVGAGI. This chain's CDR3 is CASSYSGGSGNEQFF. For the CDR3, the DNA is TGTGCCAGCAGTTACTCTGGCGGGAGTGGCAATGAGCAGTTCTTC.

The rearrangement joins TRBV7-2 to TRBJ2-1; TRBD2 is a possible D gene (6 bases). There are 14 residues in the CDR3. Germline V gene data show CDR1 as SGHTA and CDR2 as FQGNSA. Trimming left V 5 bases short and J 6 bases short, with 14 bases between. The chain's CDR3 is CASSVTGTSNEQFF. CDR3 DNA: TGTGCCAGCAGCGTTACCGGGACTTCCAATGAGCAGTTCTTC.

This chain joins TRBV7-2 and TRBJ2-5; D is possibly TRBD2 (5 bases). This CDR3 comprises 13 residues. With 6 bases removed from V and 4 bases from J, the gap between germline ends came to 12 bases. Germline loops: CDR1 SGHTA, CDR2 FQGNSA. CDR3 protein: CASRNSAGETQYF. The CDR3 DNA sequence: TGTGCCAGCAGAAATTCGGCGGGAGAGACCCAGTACTTC.

The chain combines TRBV6-4 with TRBJ2-2, with 13 bases matching TRBD2. CDR3 length equals 18 residues. CDR1 and CDR2 (germline): MRHNA, SNTAGT. Trimming at V came to 8 bases and at J to 0 bases, leaving 9 bases not matched to a gene. The DNA of the CDR3 is TGTGCCAGCCCTAAGGCGGGGACTAGCGGGACGAACACCGGGGAGCTGTTTTTT. This codes for CASPKAGTSGTNTGELFF.

This clone was counted a single time. The V and J genes are TRBV11-2 and TRBJ2-1; D call uncertain. V lost 3 bases and J lost 5, with 5 bases in between. This CDR3 is built from 12 residues. Germline loops: CDR1 SGHAT, CDR2 FQNNGV. The CDR3 DNA sequence: TGTGCCAGCAGCTTTTACAACAATGAGCAGTTCTTC. Encoded protein: CASSFYNNEQFF.

This chain uses TRBV28 with TRBJ2-2, with 7 bases matching TRBD1. The CDR3 is 16 residues long. With V trimmed by 5 bases and J by 5 bases, 11 bases remained unmatched. CDR1 and CDR2 (germline): MDHEN, SYDVKM. The CDR3 sequence: CASSPERQGRTGELFF. CDR3 DNA: TGTGCCAGCAGTCCGGAGAGACAGGGCCGAACCGGGGAGCTGTTTTTT.

The chain employs TRBV2 and TRBJ1-4; D gene ambiguous. This CDR3 has 15 residues. Per the germline V gene, CDR1 is SNHLY and CDR2 is FYNNEI. V gave up 4 bases and J gave up 8 bases, with 17 bases separating them. The CDR3 spells CASSGRALEGEKLFF. The CDR3 DNA reads TGTGCCAGCAGTGGACGGGCCCTAGAGGGAGAAAAACTGTTTTTT.

The V and J genes are TRBV29-1 and TRBJ2-3; the match to TRBD2 covers 8 bases. Trimming cost V 5 bases and J 5 bases; bases outside gene matches: 15. CDR1 is SQVTM, CDR2 ANQGSEA, per germline. The CDR3 has 16 amino acids. The CDR3 region has the DNA TGCAGCGTTAAGGTAGGCGGGAGGTGGAGCGGAGATACGCAGTATTTT. This translates into CSVKVGGRWSGDTQYF.

J is TRBJ2-5 and V is TRBV5-1; TRBD2 aligns across 8 bases. Germline assignment: CDR1 SGHRS and CDR2 YFSETQ. V shed 0 bases, J shed 2 bases, and the junction held 9 bases outside the gene matches. The CDR3 has 17 amino acids. In DNA, the CDR3 is TGCGCCAGCAGCTTGGGACTAGCGAGCAACACACAAGAGACCCAGTACTTC. Its translation is CASSLGLASNTQETQYF.